Here is one T cell receptor beta chain with its context. Its antigen is not identified. This CDR3 contains 15 residues. Germline CDR1 KGHSH, CDR2 LQKENI. The ends lost 5 bases at V and 0 bases at J; junction bases unmatched: 6. This record comes from a study of cytomegalovirus exposure and HLA in healthy donors. The study's findings and limits: Available immune exposure information covered CMV serostatus only.

Vbeta (60) and Jbeta (13) primers were used in the PCR. Original data processing: Later reanalysis found around 74 million unique TCR beta chains, roughly 10 million of them shared. Some clones are missing from TCRdb's copy, which holds only in-frame ones; the method was immunoSEQ multiplex PCR. That table is the source of V, J and clone size, and D and trimming were worked out from the DNA. Found here are 95,000 to 100,000 clones, 75% of them singletons; the top ten hold over 9.5%. The rearrangement links TRBV18 to TRBJ2-7; TRBD2 matches 8 bases. Sequencing was carried out using PBMCs. This receptor was identified in a man in his forties or fifties in good health and CMV-seronegative. The CDR3 DNA reads as TGTGCCAGCTCATTAGCGGGGAGGAGCTCCTACGAGCAGTACTTC. Protein: CASSLAGRSSYEQYF.